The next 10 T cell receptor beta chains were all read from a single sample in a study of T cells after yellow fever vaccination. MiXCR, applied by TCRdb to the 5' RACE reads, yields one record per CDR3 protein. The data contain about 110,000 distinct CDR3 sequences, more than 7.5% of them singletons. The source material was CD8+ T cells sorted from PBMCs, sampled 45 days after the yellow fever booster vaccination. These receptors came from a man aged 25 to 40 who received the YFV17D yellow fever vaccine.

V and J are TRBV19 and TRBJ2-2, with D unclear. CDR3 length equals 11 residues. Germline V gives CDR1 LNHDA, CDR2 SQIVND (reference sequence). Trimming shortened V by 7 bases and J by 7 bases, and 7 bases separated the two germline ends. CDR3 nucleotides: TGTGCCAGTACGGTTGGCGGGGAGCTGTTTTTT. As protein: CASTVGGELFF.

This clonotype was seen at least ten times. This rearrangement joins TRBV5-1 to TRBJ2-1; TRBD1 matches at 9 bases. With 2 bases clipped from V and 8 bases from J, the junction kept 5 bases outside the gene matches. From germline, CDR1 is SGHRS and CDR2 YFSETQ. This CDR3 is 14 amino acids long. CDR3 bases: TGCGCCAGCAGCTTAACACAGGGGGCAGATGAGCAGTTCTTC. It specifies CASSLTQGADEQFF.

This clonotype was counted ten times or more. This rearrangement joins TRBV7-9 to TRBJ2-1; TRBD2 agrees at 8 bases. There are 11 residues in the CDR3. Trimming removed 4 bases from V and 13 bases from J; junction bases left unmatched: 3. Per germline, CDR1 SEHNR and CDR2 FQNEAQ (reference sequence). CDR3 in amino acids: CASSYTSGQFF. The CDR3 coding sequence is TGTGCCAGCAGCTACACTAGCGGCCAGTTCTTC.

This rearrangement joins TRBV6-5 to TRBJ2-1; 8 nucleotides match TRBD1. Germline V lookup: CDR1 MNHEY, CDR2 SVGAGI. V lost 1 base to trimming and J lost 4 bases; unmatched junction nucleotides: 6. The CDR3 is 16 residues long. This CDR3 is CASSYLGQGPYNEQFF. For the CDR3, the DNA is TGTGCCAGCAGTTACTTAGGACAGGGTCCATACAATGAGCAGTTCTTC.

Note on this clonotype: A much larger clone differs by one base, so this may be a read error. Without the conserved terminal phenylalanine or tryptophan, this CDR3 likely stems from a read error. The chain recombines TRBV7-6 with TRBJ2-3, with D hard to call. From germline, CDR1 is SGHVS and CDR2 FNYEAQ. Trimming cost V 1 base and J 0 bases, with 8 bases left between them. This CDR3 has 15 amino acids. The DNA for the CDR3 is TGTGCCAGCAGCTTAGAAAGTCCTAGCACAGATACGCAGTATTCT. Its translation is CASSLESPSTDTQYS.

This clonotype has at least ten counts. DNA for the CDR3: TGCGCCAGCAGCCAAGATGGCAGGGTAGGCGAAAACATTCAGTACTTC. It encodes CASSQDGRVGENIQYF. The V and J genes are TRBV4-3 and TRBJ2-4, with TRBD1 as a possible D gene (5 bases). This CDR3 contains 16 residues. Looked up from germline, CDR1 is LGHNA and CDR2 is YSLEER. Trimming left V 0 bases short and J 5 bases short, with 14 bases between.

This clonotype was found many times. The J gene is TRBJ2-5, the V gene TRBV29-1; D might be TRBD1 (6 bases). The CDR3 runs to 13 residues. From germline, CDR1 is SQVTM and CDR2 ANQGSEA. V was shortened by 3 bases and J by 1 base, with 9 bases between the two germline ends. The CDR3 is CSVDGQPQETQYF. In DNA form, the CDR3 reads TGCAGCGTTGACGGACAGCCCCAAGAGACCCAGTACTTC.

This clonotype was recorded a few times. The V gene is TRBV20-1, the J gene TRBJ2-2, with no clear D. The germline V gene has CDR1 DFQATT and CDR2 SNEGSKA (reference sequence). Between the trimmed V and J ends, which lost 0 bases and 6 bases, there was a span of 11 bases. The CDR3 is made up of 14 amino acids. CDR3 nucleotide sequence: TGCAGTGCTAGAGATCAAAGTTCCGCCGGGGAGCTGTTTTTT. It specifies CSARDQSSAGELFF.

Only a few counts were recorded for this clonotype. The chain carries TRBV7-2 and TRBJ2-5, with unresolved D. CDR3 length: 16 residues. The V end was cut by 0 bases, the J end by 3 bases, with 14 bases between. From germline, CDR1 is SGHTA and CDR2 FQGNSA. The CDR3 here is CASSLAASLMEETQYF. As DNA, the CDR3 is TGTGCCAGCAGCTTAGCGGCCTCCTTGATGGAAGAGACCCAGTACTTC.

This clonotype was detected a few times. In DNA form, the CDR3 reads TGTGCCAGCAGCTCCCCTCCCAGGGCCTACGAGCAGTACTTC. Amino acids: CASSSPPRAYEQYF. This rearrangement joins TRBV7-2 to TRBJ2-7; the D gene is possibly TRBD1 (5 bases). This CDR3 contains 14 residues. Germline V gene lookup returns CDR1 SGHTA and CDR2 FQGNSA. Trimming removed 4 bases from V and 2 bases from J, with 12 bases in between.